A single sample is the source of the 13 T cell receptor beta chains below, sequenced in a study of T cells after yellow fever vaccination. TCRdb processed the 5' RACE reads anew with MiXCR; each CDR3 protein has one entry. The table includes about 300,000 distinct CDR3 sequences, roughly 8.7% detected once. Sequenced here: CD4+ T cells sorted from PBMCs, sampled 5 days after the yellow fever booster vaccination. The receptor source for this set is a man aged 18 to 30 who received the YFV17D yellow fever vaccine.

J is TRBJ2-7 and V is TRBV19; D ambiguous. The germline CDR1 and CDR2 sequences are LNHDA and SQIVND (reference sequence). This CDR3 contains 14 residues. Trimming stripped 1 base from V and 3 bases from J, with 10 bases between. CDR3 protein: CASSIGGFRYEQYF. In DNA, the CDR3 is TGTGCCAGTAGTATAGGTGGGTTCCGCTACGAGCAGTACTTC.

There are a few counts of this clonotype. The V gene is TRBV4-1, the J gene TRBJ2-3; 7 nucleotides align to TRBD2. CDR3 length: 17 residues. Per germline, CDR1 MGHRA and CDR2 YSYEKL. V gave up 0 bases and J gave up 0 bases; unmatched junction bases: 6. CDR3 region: CASSQEAIGGSTDTQYF. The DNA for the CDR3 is TGCGCCAGCAGCCAAGAGGCAATCGGGGGGAGCACAGATACGCAGTATTTT.

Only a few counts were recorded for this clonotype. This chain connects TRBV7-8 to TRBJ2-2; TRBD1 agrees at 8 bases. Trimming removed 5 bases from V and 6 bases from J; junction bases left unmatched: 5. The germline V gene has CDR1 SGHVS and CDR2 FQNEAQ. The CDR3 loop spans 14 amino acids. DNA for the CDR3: TGTGCCAGCAGCGGAAGACAGGGGTCCGGGGAGCTGTTTTTT. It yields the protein CASSGRQGSGELFF.

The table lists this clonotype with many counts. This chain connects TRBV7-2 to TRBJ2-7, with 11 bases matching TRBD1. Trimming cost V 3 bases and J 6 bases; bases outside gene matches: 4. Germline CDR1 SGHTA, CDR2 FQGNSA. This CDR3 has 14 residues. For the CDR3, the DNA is TGTGCCAGCAGCTTTTGGACAGGGGGCGGCGAGCAGTACTTC. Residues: CASSFWTGGGEQYF.

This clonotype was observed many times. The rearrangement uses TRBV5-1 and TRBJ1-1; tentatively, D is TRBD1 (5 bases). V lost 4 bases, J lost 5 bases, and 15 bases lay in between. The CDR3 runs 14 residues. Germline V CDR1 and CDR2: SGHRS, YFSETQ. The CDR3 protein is CASSLSVGGTEAFF. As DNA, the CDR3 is TGCGCCAGCAGCCTCTCGGTCGGGGGAACTGAAGCTTTCTTT.

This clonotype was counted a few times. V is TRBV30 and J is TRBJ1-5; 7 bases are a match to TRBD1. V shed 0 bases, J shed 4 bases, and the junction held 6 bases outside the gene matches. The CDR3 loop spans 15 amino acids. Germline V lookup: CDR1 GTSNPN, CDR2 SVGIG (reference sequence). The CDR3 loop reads CAWSVQGTRNQPQHF. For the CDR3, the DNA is TGTGCCTGGAGTGTACAGGGGACACGGAATCAGCCCCAGCATTTT.

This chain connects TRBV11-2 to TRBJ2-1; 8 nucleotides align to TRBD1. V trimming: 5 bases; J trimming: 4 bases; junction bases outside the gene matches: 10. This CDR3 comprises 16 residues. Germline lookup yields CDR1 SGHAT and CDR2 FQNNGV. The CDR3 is CASSPLGQDGYNEQFF. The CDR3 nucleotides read TGTGCCAGCAGCCCACTGGGACAGGACGGGTACAATGAGCAGTTCTTC. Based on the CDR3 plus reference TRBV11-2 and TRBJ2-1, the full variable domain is EAGVAQSPRYKIIEKRQSVAFWCNPISGHATLYWYQQILGQGPKLLIQFQNNGVVDDSQLPKDRFSAERLKGVDSTLKIQPAKLEDSAVYLCASSPLGQDGYNEQFFGPGTRLTVL.

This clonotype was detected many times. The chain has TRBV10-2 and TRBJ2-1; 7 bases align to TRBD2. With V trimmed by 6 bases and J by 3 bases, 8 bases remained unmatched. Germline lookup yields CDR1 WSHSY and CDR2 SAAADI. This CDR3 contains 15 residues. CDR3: CASREEAGDYNEQFF. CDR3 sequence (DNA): TGCGCCAGCAGGGAGGAGGCGGGGGACTACAATGAGCAGTTCTTC.

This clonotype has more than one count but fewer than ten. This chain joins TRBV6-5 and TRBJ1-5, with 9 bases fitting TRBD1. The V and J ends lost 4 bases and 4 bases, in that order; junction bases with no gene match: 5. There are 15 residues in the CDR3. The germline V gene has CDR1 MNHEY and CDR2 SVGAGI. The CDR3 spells CASSSTGTGNQPQHF. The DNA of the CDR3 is TGTGCCAGCAGTTCCACCGGGACAGGGAATCAGCCCCAGCATTTT.

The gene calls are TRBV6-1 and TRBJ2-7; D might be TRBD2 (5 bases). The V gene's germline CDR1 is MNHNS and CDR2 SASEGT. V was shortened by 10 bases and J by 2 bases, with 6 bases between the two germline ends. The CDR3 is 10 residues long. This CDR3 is CATGTYEQYV. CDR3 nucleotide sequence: TGTGCCACCGGGACCTACGAGCAGTACGTC.

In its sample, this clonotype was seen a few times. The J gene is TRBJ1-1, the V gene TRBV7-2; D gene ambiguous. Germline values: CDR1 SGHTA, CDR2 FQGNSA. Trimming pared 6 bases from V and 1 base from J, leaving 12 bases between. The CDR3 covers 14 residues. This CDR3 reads CASRTRETNTEAFF. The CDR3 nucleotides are TGTGCCAGCAGAACACGCGAAACGAACACTGAAGCTTTCTTT.

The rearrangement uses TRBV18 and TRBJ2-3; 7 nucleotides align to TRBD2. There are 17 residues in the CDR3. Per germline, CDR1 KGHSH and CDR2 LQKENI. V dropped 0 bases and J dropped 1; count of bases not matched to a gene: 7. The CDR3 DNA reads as TGTGCCAGCTCACCACCGGCCGGGGGAGGGGGCACAGATACGCAGTATTTT. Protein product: CASSPPAGGGGTDTQYF.

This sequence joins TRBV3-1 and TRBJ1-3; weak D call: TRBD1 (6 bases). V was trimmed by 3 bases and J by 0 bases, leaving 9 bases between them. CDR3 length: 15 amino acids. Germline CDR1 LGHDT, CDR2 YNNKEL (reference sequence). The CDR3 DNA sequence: TGTGCCAGCAGCCATTCAGGGGCCTCTGGAAACACCATATATTTT. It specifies CASSHSGASGNTIYF.